Listed below are T cell receptor beta chains from one sample, sequenced in a study of human T cells and chemical hapten exposure. Via MiXCR, TCRdb re-called the RACE reads, giving one row per CDR3 protein. The data hold roughly 380,000 distinct CDR3 sequences, with about 4.4% observed a single time. Sequencing was performed on whole blood, taken in connection with sensitization to the hapten diphenylcyclopropenone (DPC). Receptors were obtained from a woman in her 50s with alopecia areata. Some clones in this sample may be carry-over from other donors' samples. CDR3s include the opening cysteine and the closing phenylalanine or tryptophan. The D gene is left open where the match is weak. Clone size is not always given. Where it is, it says once, few, many or a class for expanded clones.

j_gene,v_gene,abundance,d_gene,len,CDR3nt,CDR3aa
TRBJ1-5,TRBV7-6,many,TRBD1,14,TGTGCCAGCAGCGAGACAGGGGTGAAGGAGCCCCAGCATTTT,CASSETGVKEPQHF
TRBJ2-1,TRBV19,few,-,14,TGTGCCAGTATGGGAGGCCGGGGTCACAATGAGCAGTTCTTC,CASMGGRGHNEQFF
TRBJ2-4,TRBV3-1,few,-,16,TGTGCCAGCAGCCATTCGGACCGTCGGGCCAAAAACATTCAGTACTTC,CASSHSDRRAKNIQYF
TRBJ2-1,TRBV6-1,many,-,18,TGTGCCAGCAGTCGACCTACCTCCGGGCCGGGGGCCGGAAATGAGCAGTTCTTC,CASSRPTSGPGAGNEQFF
TRBJ2-1,TRBV6-6,-,-,12,TGTGCCAGCAGTTATGGACCCAATGAGCAGTTCTTC,CASSYGPNEQFF
TRBJ1-4,TRBV2,-,TRBD1,15,TGTGCCAGCAGTCAAGGACAGGGGGCTTTTGAAAAACTGTTTTTT,CASSQGQGAFEKLFF
TRBJ1-6,TRBV28,many,-,12,TGTGCCAGCAGTTTTAGAGGCTCACCCCTCCACTTT,CASSFRGSPLHF
TRBJ2-1,TRBV7-9,many,TRBD2,18,TGTGCCAGCAGCTCCCCGGACCTAGCGGGAGGGCTAGACGATGAGCAGTTCTTC,CASSSPDLAGGLDDEQFF
TRBJ1-4,TRBV7-9,many,-,13,TGTGCCAGCAGCTTGGGAACAACGGCAAAACTGTTTTTT,CASSLGTTAKLFF
TRBJ1-1,TRBV6-2/TRBV6-3,many,-,13,TGTGCCAGCAGTTACTCCGTGGGGATTGAAGCTTTCTTT,CASSYSVGIEAFF
TRBJ1-1,TRBV20-1,-,TRBD1,16,TGCAGTGCACGGGACAGGGGGCGGATTTGGGCCACTGAAGCTTTCTTT,CSARDRGRIWATEAFF
TRBJ1-1,TRBV18,many,-,15,TGTGCCAGCTCACCTTTCGTACACGAGAACACTGAAGCTTTCTTT,CASSPFVHENTEAFF
TRBJ2-7,TRBV27,many,TRBD1,15,TGTGCCAGCAGTTTATATGGCCAGGGGGCGAACGAGCAGTACTTC,CASSLYGQGANEQYF
TRBJ1-3,TRBV6-5,few,TRBD1,16,TGTGCCAGCAGTTACTCGGGACAGGCTTCCAGAAACACCATATATTTT,CASSYSGQASRNTIYF
TRBJ2-1,TRBV19,few,-,13,TGTGCCAGTAGTATAGGACTAGTTCATGAGCAGTTCTTC,CASSIGLVHEQFF
TRBJ2-3,TRBV9,-,-,15,TGTGCCAGCAGCGTAGGGCAGTGGGGCACAGATACGCAGTATTTT,CASSVGQWGTDTQYF
TRBJ2-1,TRBV29-1,many,-,13,TGCAGCGTTCGGCAGGGCCGGCGGAATGAGCAGTTCTTC,CSVRQGRRNEQFF
TRBJ1-1,TRBV20-1,many,-,14,TGCAGTGCTAGAGCGGGAGCGTCGAGCACTGAAGCTTTCTTT,CSARAGASSTEAFF
TRBJ1-1,TRBV2,many,TRBD1,14,TGTGCCAGCAGTCCACAGGGGACGAACACTGAAGCTTTCTTT,CASSPQGTNTEAFF
TRBJ2-7,TRBV7-8,many,TRBD2,16,TGTGCCAGCAGCTCAACGGGGACTAGCGCATTTTACGAGCAGTACTTC,CASSSTGTSAFYEQYF
TRBJ2-3,TRBV9,few,-,13,TGTGCCAGCAGCACATATGGAACAGATACGCAGTATTTT,CASSTYGTDTQYF
TRBJ1-3,TRBV3-1,many,-,14,TGTGCCAGCAGCCAAGACCTGTCTGGAAACACCATATATTTT,CASSQDLSGNTIYF
TRBJ2-7,TRBV7-9,few,-,14,TGTGCCAGCACCCAGGGTCCCGCTAACTACGAGCAGTACTTC,CASTQGPANYEQYF
TRBJ2-1,TRBV11-1,-,-,12,TGTGCCAGCAGCCCGACTTGGAATGAGCAGTTCTTC,CASSPTWNEQFF
TRBJ2-3,TRBV13,many,TRBD2,15,TGTGCCAGCAGCTCTCCGGGGGGGCGGGCAGATACGCAGTATTTT,CASSSPGGRADTQYF
TRBJ1-5,TRBV20-1,few,-,15,TGCAGTGCTAGAGATCAGGGCAGGGCTTATCAGCCCCAGCATTTT,CSARDQGRAYQPQHF
TRBJ1-6,TRBV4-1,many,-,17,TGCGCCAGCAGCCAAGAAGCCCCGGACAGAGTAAATTCACCCCTCCACTTT,CASSQEAPDRVNSPLHF
TRBJ1-1,TRBV3-1,few,TRBD1,16,TGTGCCAGCAGCCAAGAACTACACAGGGGGGTCACTGAAGCTTTCTTT,CASSQELHRGVTEAFF
TRBJ1-2,TRBV10-3,many,TRBD1,14,TGTGCCATCAGCCGACAGGGGGGGAACTATGGCTACACCTTC,CAISRQGGNYGYTF